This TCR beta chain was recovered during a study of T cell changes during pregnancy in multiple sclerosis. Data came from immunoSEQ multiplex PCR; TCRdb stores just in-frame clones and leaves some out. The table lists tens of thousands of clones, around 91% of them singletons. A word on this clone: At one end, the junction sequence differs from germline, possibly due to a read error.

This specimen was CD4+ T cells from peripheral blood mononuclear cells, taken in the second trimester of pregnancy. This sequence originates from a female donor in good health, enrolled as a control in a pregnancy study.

In DNA form, the CDR3 reads TGTGCCAGCAGTCGGGACAGGGCCGAGCGGGAGTTCTTGTTC. Translation gives CASSRDRAEREFLF. The chain combines TRBV13 with TRBJ2-7, with a weak D call TRBD1 (9 bases). The CDR3 contains 14 residues. Germline lookup yields CDR1 PRHDT and CDR2 FYEKMQ (reference sequence). The whole variable domain, filled in from reference TRBV13 and TRBJ2-7, reads AAGVIQSPRHLIKEKRETATLKCYPIPRHDTVYWYQQGPGQDPQFLISFYEKMQSDKGSIPDRFSAQQFSDYHSELNMSSLELGDSALYFCASSRDRAEREFLFGPGTRLTVT.